A single sample is the source of the 27 T cell receptor beta chains below, sequenced in a study of long-term antiretroviral therapy in people with HIV (dated by TCRdb to between 2022 and 2023). The immunoSEQ hsTCRB v3.0 assay was used at survey level resolution to sequence the TRB variable region. TCRdb's version of the immuneACCESS table is confined to in-frame rearrangements and falls short of the full clone set. An unresolved V gene accounts for under half of the shortfall where checked; the remainder is of unknown origin. Within this sample are some 25,000 clones, with around 83% of them counted one time only. Roughly 3.5% of the sample is taken by the ten largest. The specimen was unsorted PBMCs, collected 1.9 years after starting antiretroviral therapy. The origin of the receptors is a woman aged 25-40 years with HIV.

This clone was observed a handful of times. V gene TRBV4-1 combines with J gene TRBJ2-2, with D possibly matching TRBD2 (6 bases). This CDR3 is 17 amino acids long. V dropped 0 bases and J dropped 8 bases, with 19 bases sitting between them. The V gene's germline CDR1 is MGHRA and CDR2 YSYEKL. The CDR3: CASSQDEWDSKSGELFF. CDR3 nucleotide sequence: TGCGCCAGCAGCCAAGATGAGTGGGACTCAAAGTCGGGGGAGCTGTTTTTT.

In its sample, this clone ranks as medium-sized. The chain has TRBV23-1 and TRBJ1-4, with unresolved D. TRBV23-1 carries the ORF label, with uncertain function. With 0 bases removed from V and 13 bases from J, the gap between germline ends came to 6 bases. CDR3 length equals 11 residues. CDR3 sequence reads: CASSQSSRLFF. Written as DNA, the CDR3 is TGCGCCAGCAGTCAATCTTCGAGACTGTTTTTT.

This clone was seen a few times. The chain joins TRBV7-2 to TRBJ1-5; D gene ambiguous. The CDR3 extends over 13 amino acids. Germline V gives CDR1 SGHTA, CDR2 FQGNSA. Trimming took off 1 base at V and 7 bases at J, with 8 bases between the two ends. The CDR3 region has the DNA TGTGCCAGCAGCTTAGACCCGAAACAGCCCCAGCATTTT. Encoded protein: CASSLDPKQPQHF.

V and J are TRBV7-9 and TRBJ2-3, with 8 bases that match TRBD1. Per germline, CDR1 SEHNR and CDR2 FQNEAQ (reference sequence). CDR3 length: 15 residues. J lost 1 base, V lost 5 bases, and 5 bases had no gene match. The CDR3 nucleotides are TGTGCCAGCAGCCGAGACAGGGGAGGCACAGATACGCAGTATTTT. Its protein product is CASSRDRGGTDTQYF.

The chain employs TRBV21-1 and TRBJ2-4; the D call TRBD1 from the table was never checked on the DNA. TRBV21-1 is given as a pseudogene. The CDR3 is 17 amino acids. CDR3 bases: TGTGCCAGCAGCAAACACCCAGGCAGGTTAGCCAAAAACATTCAGTACTTC. Protein: CASSKHPGRLAKNIQYF.

This chain uses TRBV9 with TRBJ1-4, with TRBD1 identical over 8 bases. The CDR3 has 14 amino acids. J lost 5 bases, V lost 3 bases, and 3 bases had no gene match. Germline lookup yields CDR1 SGDLS and CDR2 YYNGEE. DNA of the CDR3: TGTGCCAGCAGCGCCAGGACAGGGAATGAAAAACTGTTTTTT. Protein product: CASSARTGNEKLFF.

The chain uses TRBV30 and TRBJ1-1, with 7 bases aligning to TRBD1. Germline lookup yields CDR1 GTSNPN and CDR2 SVGIG (reference sequence). Losses at the gene ends were 1 base for V and 10 bases for J; bases not matched to a gene: 3. The CDR3 extends over 11 amino acids. This chain's CDR3 is CAWSEGARAFF. The CDR3 DNA reads as TGTGCCTGGAGTGAGGGGGCGCGAGCTTTCTTT.

The rearrangement links TRBV5-6 to TRBJ2-1; 8 bases agree with TRBD1. Germline CDR1 is SGHDT and CDR2 is YYEEEE. The CDR3 has 14 residues. After removal of 3 bases from V and 6 bases from J, the junction contained 5 bases not matched to a gene. The DNA of the CDR3 is TGTGCCAGCAGCTCGAACAGGGGGATCAATGAGCAGTTCTTC. Protein product: CASSSNRGINEQFF.

This clone was observed a single time. The chain joins TRBV21-1 to TRBJ2-3; the table's D gene call, TRBD2, was not cross checked with the DNA. TRBV21-1 is a documented pseudogene. The CDR3 runs to 11 residues. CDR3 amino acids: CARGGWDTQYF. The CDR3 DNA follows: TGTGCCAGGGGAGGGTGGGATACGCAGTATTTT.

The rearrangement uses TRBV4-1 and TRBJ1-6; 7 bases are a match to TRBD1. Germline V gene data show CDR1 as MGHRA and CDR2 as YSYEKL. This CDR3 has 13 amino acids. With V trimmed by 2 bases and J by 10 bases, 2 bases remained unmatched. This CDR3 is CASSQTGVSPLHF. Written as DNA, the CDR3 is TGCGCCAGCAGCCAAACAGGGGTCTCACCCCTCCACTTT.

The gene calls are TRBV9 and TRBJ2-1; D remains unclear. Germline CDR1 and CDR2: SGDLS and YYNGEE. The V and J ends lost 3 bases and 11 bases respectively, with 18 bases between them. The CDR3 runs 14 residues. The CDR3 nucleotides are TGTGCCAGCAGCGAAAGACGACATGACACCAAGCAGTTCTTC. This translates into CASSERRHDTKQFF.

The CDR3 nucleotides are TGTGCCAGCAGTCTGGACAGTTATCAGCCCCAGCATTTT. Protein: CASSLDSYQPQHF. The chain combines TRBV2 with TRBJ1-5; tentative D call: TRBD1 (6 bases). Germline CDR1 and CDR2: SNHLY and FYNNEI. Trimming left V 5 bases short and J 5 bases short, with 10 bases between. The length of the CDR3 is 13 residues.

This chain uses TRBV7-9 with TRBJ1-2; 12 bases map to TRBD1. Germline-derived CDR1 and CDR2 are SEHNR and FQNEAQ (reference sequence). The CDR3 has 14 residues. With 2 bases clipped from V and 10 bases from J, the junction kept 5 bases outside the gene matches. The CDR3 nucleotides read TGTGCCAGCAGCTTATTGGGGACAGGGGGCGACTACACCTTC. Its protein is CASSLLGTGGDYTF.

This sequence joins TRBV7-9 and TRBJ1-3; the D is unclear. Germline V lookup: CDR1 SEHNR, CDR2 FQNEAQ (reference sequence). V gave up 8 bases and J gave up 0 bases, with 14 bases separating them. CDR3 length: 15 amino acids. The CDR3 loop is CASWEGAASGNTIYF. The CDR3, as DNA: TGTGCCAGCTGGGAAGGAGCAGCCTCTGGAAACACCATATATTTT.

The chain carries TRBV9 and TRBJ1-3, with a possible D match to TRBD1 (5 bases). Germline lookup yields CDR1 SGDLS and CDR2 YYNGEE. CDR3 length: 17 amino acids. Trimming stripped 3 bases from V and 4 bases from J, with 20 bases between. The DNA of the CDR3 is TGTGCCAGCAGCGCGAGCGGCAGGGCGTTGTGGGGAAACACCATATATTTT. The encoded protein is CASSASGRALWGNTIYF.

This rearrangement joins TRBV10-3 to TRBJ2-3; no definite D call. The length of the CDR3 is 12 residues. Trimming shortened V by 4 bases and J by 0 bases, and 2 bases separated the two germline ends. CDR1 and CDR2 from the germline V gene are ENHRY and SYGVKD. The DNA for the CDR3 is TGTGCCATCAGTGGTAGCACAGATACGCAGTATTTT. Its protein product is CAISGSTDTQYF.

This clone appeared once. The CDR3, as DNA: TGTGCCAGCTCACCGGCAAGCCAAGAGACCCAGTACTTC. Protein sequence: CASSPASQETQYF. The chain uses TRBV18 and TRBJ2-5; D not resolved. The CDR3 contains 13 residues. From germline, CDR1 is KGHSH and CDR2 LQKENI. Trimming removed 3 bases from V and 1 base from J, with 6 bases in between.

The rearrangement joins TRBV9 to TRBJ2-6; D is uncertain. With 4 bases removed from V and 0 bases from J, the gap between germline ends came to 5 bases. CDR1 is SGDLS, CDR2 YYNGEE, per germline. The CDR3 contains 14 residues. The CDR3 spells CASSLISGANVLTF. Written as DNA, the CDR3 is TGTGCCAGCAGCCTAATCTCTGGGGCCAACGTCCTGACTTTC.

The V and J genes are TRBV28 and TRBJ1-3; weak D call: TRBD1 (5 bases). CDR3 length equals 16 residues. Per germline, CDR1 MDHEN and CDR2 SYDVKM. The CDR3 sequence is CATQSGTASSGNTIYF. The CDR3 bases are TGTGCAACCCAATCCGGGACCGCGAGCTCTGGAAACACCATATATTTT.

This rearrangement joins TRBV5-1 to TRBJ2-1; 8 bases fit TRBD2. Germline V lookup: CDR1 SGHRS, CDR2 YFSETQ. This CDR3 contains 15 residues. V dropped 0 bases and J dropped 8; count of bases not matched to a gene: 7. The CDR3 bases are TGCGCCAGCAGCTTGGTCGGCCGGGGGGGGGATGAGCAGTTCTTC. Its translation: CASSLVGRGGDEQFF.

The chain employs TRBV29-1 and TRBJ2-2, with TRBD2 matching 10 bases. The V gene's germline CDR1 is SQVTM and CDR2 ANQGSEA. The CDR3 extends over 21 amino acids. V lost 1 base, J lost 0 bases, and 17 bases stayed unmatched. In nucleotides, the CDR3 is TGCAGCGTTGAAGTAGGATGGAGTCTAGCGGGGGACCCTGCGAACACCGGGGAGCTGTTTTTT. It is translated as CSVEVGWSLAGDPANTGELFF.

V usage is TRBV27 and J usage is TRBJ2-3, with D unresolved. There are 12 residues in the CDR3. V was pared by 5 bases and J by 4 bases, with 7 bases between. Germline values: CDR1 MNHEY, CDR2 SMNVEV (reference sequence). CDR3 DNA: TGTGCCAGCAGTCACACACCAGATACGCAGTATTTT. Its translation is CASSHTPDTQYF.

The chain couples TRBV7-6 to TRBJ2-5; TRBD1 aligns across 8 bases. V shed 5 bases and J 4 bases; nucleotides not matched to a gene: 9. The CDR3 sequence is 15 residues long. The germline V gene has CDR1 SGHVS and CDR2 FNYEAQ. DNA of the CDR3: TGTGCCAGCAGCCAGACAGGGGATGGACTAGAGACCCAGTACTTC. Encoded protein: CASSQTGDGLETQYF. The full variable domain, completed using reference TRBV7-6 and TRBJ2-5, is GAGVSQSPRYKVTKRGQDVALRCDPISGHVSLYWYRQALGQGPEFLTYFNYEAQQDKSGLPNDRFSAERPEGSISTLTIQRTEQRDSAMYRCASSQTGDGLETQYFGPGTRLLVL.

In nucleotides, the CDR3 is TGTGCCAGCAGTGGGACTAGCGGCACAGATACGCAGTATTTT. This sequence encodes CASSGTSGTDTQYF. V is TRBV2 and J is TRBJ2-3, with TRBD2 identical over 9 bases. The ends lost 4 bases at V and 1 base at J; junction bases unmatched: 0. This CDR3 is built from 14 residues. CDR1 is SNHLY and CDR2 is FYNNEI in the germline V gene.

The chain couples TRBV18 to TRBJ1-2, with a tentative D call TRBD1 (6 bases). The CDR3 contains 16 residues. Germline loops: CDR1 KGHSH, CDR2 LQKENI. Trimming took off 4 bases at V and 5 bases at J, with 20 bases between the two ends. CDR3 loop: CASSRNLMGQGYGYTF. The DNA for the CDR3 is TGTGCCAGCTCACGAAACCTAATGGGACAAGGGTATGGCTACACCTTC.

CDR3: CASMGTGSAGRYSGNTIYF. The CDR3, as DNA: TGTGCCAGCATGGGGACAGGCTCGGCGGGTCGCTACTCTGGAAACACCATATATTTT. The genes are TRBV2 and TRBJ1-3; 8 bases fit TRBD1. V gave up 7 bases and J gave up 0 bases; unmatched junction bases: 17. Per the germline V gene, CDR1 is SNHLY and CDR2 is FYNNEI. The CDR3 sequence is 19 residues long.

This chain uses TRBV6-7 with TRBJ2-7; TRBD1 matches 8 bases. TRBV6-7 is recorded as an ORF, its role being uncertain. V gave up 2 bases and J gave up 0 bases; unmatched junction bases: 15. The CDR3 is made up of 19 amino acids. Here the CDR3 reads CASSYPKPTDRGYSYEQYV. CDR3 in DNA: TGTGCCAGCAGTTACCCCAAACCCACTGACAGGGGTTACTCCTACGAGCAGTACGTC.